This T cell receptor beta chain was observed in a study of blood T cell repertoires in COVID-19. Study-level information: Sample material is recorded as cDNA or gDNA derived from T cells, B-cell-depleted T cells, or PBMCs.

TCRdb's copy holds only in-frame clones and misses some; the assay was immunoSEQ multiplex PCR. The sample shows about 72,000 clones, about 90% of them seen only once. This TCR derives from a human donor in a cohort sampled during active COVID-19. Sequenced material: peripheral blood.

CDR3 sequence: CASRDETGNNSPLHF. CDR3 DNA sequence: TGTGCCAGCAGGGACGAGACAGGGAACAATTCACCCCTCCACTTT. This chain joins TRBV2 and TRBJ1-6; 7 positions match TRBD1. In germline, CDR1 is SNHLY, CDR2 FYNNEI. Trimming at V came to 6 bases and at J to 7 bases, leaving 9 bases not matched to a gene. This CDR3 spans 15 amino acids.